This T cell receptor beta chain stems from a study of Ad26.COV2.S vaccination and SARS-CoV-2 variants. The sample holds one count of this clone. The treatment denotes: 15 to 20 received Ad26.COV2.S at low or high dose, single or two shots; 5 received placebo; per-sample allocation not given. Sampling occurred on day 63 after the first vaccine or placebo injection. Assay: immunoSEQ multiplex PCR; the TCRdb copy retains only in-frame clones and omits some. Here the sample spans about 420,000 clones, around nine tenths being singletons. The TCR comes from a person between 18 and 65 years old who received the Ad26.COV2.S COVID-19 vaccine or a placebo. Source: peripheral blood, taken in a trial of Ad26.COV2.S vaccine versus placebo.

The CDR3 loop is CASSSGPPYEQYF. The CDR3 coding sequence is TGTGCCAGTAGTTCTGGGCCGCCCTACGAGCAGTACTTC. The chain couples TRBV19 to TRBJ2-7; D unclear. Germline CDR1 and CDR2: LNHDA and SQIVND (reference sequence). This CDR3 region has 13 residues. Trimming pared 5 bases from V and 2 bases from J, leaving 10 bases between.